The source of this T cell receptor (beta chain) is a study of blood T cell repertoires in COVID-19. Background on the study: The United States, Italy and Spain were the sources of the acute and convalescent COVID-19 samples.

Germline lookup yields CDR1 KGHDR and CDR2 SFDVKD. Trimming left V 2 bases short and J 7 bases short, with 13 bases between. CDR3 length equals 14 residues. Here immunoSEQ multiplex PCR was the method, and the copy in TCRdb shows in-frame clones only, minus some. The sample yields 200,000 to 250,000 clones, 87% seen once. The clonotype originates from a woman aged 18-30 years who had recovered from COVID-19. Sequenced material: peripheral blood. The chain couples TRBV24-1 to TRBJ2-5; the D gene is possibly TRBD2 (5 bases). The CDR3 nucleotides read TGTGCCACCAGTGATTCTAAGACACGGGGGACCCAGTACTTC. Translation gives CATSDSKTRGTQYF.